The rows below give T cell receptor beta chains drawn from one sample of a study of blood T cells in healthy people across ages. Each CDR3 protein is one row after TCRdb ran MiXCR on the 5' RACE reads. The table has approximately 780,000 distinct CDR3 sequences, roughly 24% seen once. This same sample was also taken into another study, of T cells of mothers and their children.

Sequenced material: blood. The receptor set was obtained from a boy between 10 and 17 years old in good health. Both conserved end residues are part of each CDR3. The D gene is left open where the match is weak. Clone size is given for some rows only: seen once, a few or many times, or a class if the clone is expanded.

TRBV5-1	few	TRBJ1-2	15	-	TGCGCCAGCAGCTGGGACCTAATTAAGGAATATGGCTACACCTTC	CASSWDLIKEYGYTF
TRBV11-2	-	TRBJ2-3	17	TRBD1	TGTGCCAGCAGCTTATATACCCGGACAGGGAGCACAGATACGCAGTATTTT	CASSLYTRTGSTDTQYF
TRBV29-1	-	TRBJ1-4	12	-	TGCTCCGTGGTAGAGGCTAATGAAAAACTGTTTTTT	CSVVEANEKLFF
TRBV4-1	few	TRBJ2-7	16	-	TGCGCCAGCAGCCAAGAATCTACGCCCGGAGCCTACGAGCAGTACTTC	CASSQESTPGAYEQYF
TRBV9	few	TRBJ1-3	16	-	TGTGCCAGCAGCGTAGCTACGACCCTCTCTGGAAACACCATATATTTT	CASSVATTLSGNTIYF
TRBV6-1	-	TRBJ1-1	15	-	TGTGCCAGCAGATTCCAGGGGTTGATGAACACTGAAGCTCTCTTT	CASRFQGLMNTEALF
TRBV7-9	many	TRBJ2-2	12	-	TGTGCCAGCAGCTTAGCAACCGGGGAGCTGTTTTTT	CASSLATGELFF
TRBV14	-	TRBJ1-1	14	-	TGTGCCAGCAGCCAAGAGGCCGGAATAGGTGAAGCTTTCTTT	CASSQEAGIGEAFF
TRBV20-1	-	TRBJ1-5	16	-	TGCAGTGCTAGGGCCCTTAGTTTAGGAAGCAATCAGCCCCAGCATTTT	CSARALSLGSNQPQHF
TRBV28	few	TRBJ2-2	17	-	TGTGCCAGCAGTTTTCCTCCGGGACAAGTTTTCACCGGGGAGCTGTTTTTT	CASSFPPGQVFTGELFF
TRBV7-9	few	TRBJ2-7	13	-	TGTGCCAGTACAATGGGCGCTTCCTACGAGCAGTACTTC	CASTMGASYEQYF
TRBV11-2	few	TRBJ2-5	16	-	TGTGCCAGCAGCTTAAGCGGCGCAGGGTCCCAAGAGACCCAGTACTTC	CASSLSGAGSQETQYF
TRBV12-3/TRBV12-4	many	TRBJ2-7	15	-	TGTGCCAGCAGCGAGACCGCGGAGGGGACCTACGAGCAGTACTTC	CASSETAEGTYEQYF
TRBV6-2/TRBV6-3	-	TRBJ2-5	13	-	TGTGCCAGCCCTGGTGTCCGGCGAGAGACCCAGTACTTC	CASPGVRRETQYF
TRBV7-9	few	TRBJ2-7	14	TRBD1	TGTGCCAGCAGCTCACAGGGGAAGACCTACGAGCAGTACTTC	CASSSQGKTYEQYF
TRBV14	-	TRBJ1-2	18	TRBD1	TGTGCCAGCAGCCAAACCGGGACAGGGCAACACCTTAACTATGGCTACACCTTC	CASSQTGTGQHLNYGYTF
TRBV7-9	-	TRBJ1-6	15	-	TGTGCCAGCAGCCCGCGGGGGTTAGGGAATTCACCCCTCCACTTT	CASSPRGLGNSPLHF
TRBV12-3/TRBV12-4	few	TRBJ1-1	14	TRBD1	TGTGCCAGCATTATAGGACAGGTGAACACTGAAGCTTTCTTT	CASIIGQVNTEAFF
TRBV3-1	many	TRBJ2-7	13	-	TGTGCCAGCAGCCAACCCGGGGTATACGAGCAGTACTTC	CASSQPGVYEQYF
TRBV28	-	TRBJ2-7	14	TRBD1	TGTGCCAGCAGTTTATGGCAGGGGGCGAGGGAGCAGTACTTC	CASSLWQGAREQYF
TRBV6-6	few	TRBJ2-3	16	TRBD1	TGTGCCAGCAGTTCTACGATGACAGGGGGCGATCATACGCAGTATTTT	CASSSTMTGGDHTQYF
TRBV19	-	TRBJ1-6	10	-	TGTGCCAGCTCTAATTCACCCCTCCACTTT	CASSNSPLHF
TRBV5-5	-	TRBJ2-3	16	-	TGTGCCAGCAGCCGATACCGACTAGATGACACAGATACGCAGTATTTT	CASSRYRLDDTDTQYF
TRBV28	-	TRBJ1-4	15	-	TGTGCCAGCAGTTTATTACAGGCCTCTAATGAAAAACTGTTTTTT	CASSLLQASNEKLFF
TRBV10-3	few	TRBJ2-7	15	-	TGTGCCATCAGTGACACCTCCGGCAGGAGCTCCGAGCAGTACTTC	CAISDTSGRSSEQYF
TRBV4-2	few	TRBJ1-2	15	-	TGTGCCAGCAGCCAAGAATGGGGGGGGAACTATGGCTACACCTTC	CASSQEWGGNYGYTF
TRBV29-1	-	TRBJ1-4	12	-	TGCAGCGTTGACCAGACAGCTGAAAAACTGTTTTTT	CSVDQTAEKLFF
TRBV3-1	few	TRBJ2-1	16	TRBD1	TGTGCCAGTATCAACAAACAGGGGTTCCAGTGGAATGAGCAGTTCTTC	CASINKQGFQWNEQFF
TRBV9	-	TRBJ2-1	14	TRBD1	TGTGCCAGCAGCGTGGCAGGGGGTTCGACCGAGCAGTTCTTC	CASSVAGGSTEQFF
TRBV3-1	-	TRBJ2-5	16	-	TGTGCCAGCAGCCAATACCTGTGGGGTGGCCGAGAGACCCAGTACTTC	CASSQYLWGGRETQYF
TRBV6-5	few	TRBJ2-7	15	-	TGTGCCAGCAGTTACTCGTCTGGTGTGGGGCACGAGCAGTACTTC	CASSYSSGVGHEQYF
TRBV5-4	few	TRBJ2-3	14	TRBD2	TGTGCCAGCAGCCCGACTAGCGGGGCCGATACGCAGTATTTT	CASSPTSGADTQYF
TRBV6-5	-	TRBJ1-2	15	TRBD1	TGTGCCAGCAGCCTACACGGACAGGGGAACTATGGCTACACCTTC	CASSLHGQGNYGYTF
TRBV20-1	few	TRBJ2-7	16	TRBD1	TGCAGTGTCGCGACCCGGACAGGGTCTCGGCCAGGCGAGCAGTACTTC	CSVATRTGSRPGEQYF
TRBV5-1	-	TRBJ2-5	14	-	TGCGCCAGCAGCCCTAGCACTAGTCAAGAGACCCAGTACTTC	CASSPSTSQETQYF
TRBV7-6	few	TRBJ1-4	14	-	TGTGCCAGCAGGAGGCTGCAGGGAGGAGAAAAACTGTTTTTT	CASRRLQGGEKLFF
TRBV29-1	-	TRBJ2-5	12	TRBD1	TGCAGCGCCGAGGGACAGGGGGAGACCCAGTACTTC	CSAEGQGETQYF